Sequencing of this TCR beta chain was carried out in a study of cytomegalovirus exposure and HLA in healthy donors. Germline CDR1 and CDR2: MNHNS and SASEGT. The CDR3 length is 15 residues. Trimming removed 1 base from V and 4 bases from J, with 13 bases in between. The PCR ran on 60 Vbeta and 13 Jbeta primers. The data were produced by immunoSEQ multiplex PCR, yet TCRdb's version contains in-frame clones alone and is incomplete. The sample contains about 120,000 clones, about four fifths of which appear only once. Sequenced: PBMCs. The rearrangement links TRBV6-1 to TRBJ1-1; D gene ambiguous. The TCR was taken from a female donor in good health and CMV-seropositive. The CDR3 nucleotides read TGTGCCAGCAGTGAAGGCAGCTTAACGGGCACTGAAGCTTTCTTT. Its protein is CASSEGSLTGTEAFF.